This TCR beta chain was retrieved from a study of vaccination and CD4 T cells after COVID-19. Study in general: Recovered patients in the cohort numbered six men and four women, two of them Hispanic.

Cultured CD4+ T cell DNA was sequenced using the Oncomine TCR Beta short-read assay. Each CDR3 protein is one row after TCRdb ran MiXCR on the PCR reads. This table has about 15,000 distinct CDR3 sequences, approximately 53% appearing once. The CDR3 runs 15 residues. Between the trimmed V and J ends, which lost 5 bases and 1 base, there was a span of 13 bases. The V gene's germline CDR1 is WSHSY and CDR2 SAAADI. This clonotype was detected only once. Its target is unknown. As to treatment: approximately 9-day PBMC culture with coronavirus spike peptide pools or control peptides (ViraFEST assay). Peptide pool stimulation in ViraFEST expanded antigen-specific T cells, whose TCRs were then sequenced. Negative selection enriched CD4+ T cells from cultures at more than 9 days.

The sample was CD4+ T cells from blood, cultured in vitro, taken before SARS-CoV-2 vaccination. The clonotype originates from a human donor who had recovered from COVID-19. The J gene is TRBJ2-3, the V gene TRBV10-2; D is ambiguous. The DNA for the CDR3 is TGCGCCAGCAGTATAAGAGAGCCCCGCACAGATACGCAGTATTTT. This gives the protein CASSIREPRTDTQYF.